This passage covers 27 T cell receptor beta chains from one sample sequenced in a study of cytomegalovirus exposure and HLA in healthy donors. The PCR had 60 Vbeta and 13 Jbeta primers. Here immunoSEQ multiplex PCR was the method, and the copy in TCRdb shows in-frame clones only, minus some. The repertoire holds roughly 100,000 clones, with over 75% as singletons. The material sequenced was PBMCs. These receptors originate from a woman aged 18 to 35 in good health and CMV-seropositive.

As for this clone: The same CDR3 is also encoded by other DNA sequences in this sample. The J gene is TRBJ2-7, the V gene TRBV5-1; 8 positions agree with TRBD2. The germline CDR1 and CDR2 sequences are SGHRS and YFSETQ. The CDR3 covers 15 residues. V shed 0 bases, J shed 1 base, and the junction held 3 bases outside the gene matches. The CDR3 here is CASSLVSGSSYEQYF. CDR3 DNA sequence: TGCGCCAGCAGCTTGGTAAGCGGGAGTTCCTACGAGCAGTACTTC.

Only one count was recorded for this clone. The genes are TRBV6-6 and TRBJ2-5, with TRBD1 matching over 7 bases. The V gene's germline CDR1 is MNHNY and CDR2 SVGAGI (reference sequence). Losses at the gene ends were 4 bases for V and 1 base for J; bases not matched to a gene: 6. There are 15 residues in the CDR3. The CDR3 sequence: CASSSNRDSQETQYF. In nucleotides, the CDR3 is TGTGCCAGCAGTTCAAACCGGGACAGCCAAGAGACCCAGTACTTC.

This chain uses TRBV5-1 with TRBJ1-1; TRBD1 matches 9 bases. With 0 bases clipped from V and 6 bases from J, the junction kept 3 bases outside the gene matches. CDR1 and CDR2 (germline): SGHRS, YFSETQ. The CDR3 covers 14 residues. CDR3 DNA: TGCGCCAGCAGCTTGGATGGGACAGGGTCTGAAGCTTTCTTT. As protein: CASSLDGTGSEAFF.

This clone was picked up a small number of times. This chain links TRBV4-2 with TRBJ2-2; TRBD2 matches at 9 bases. V dropped 0 bases and J dropped 5; count of bases not matched to a gene: 4. Germline loops: CDR1 LGHNA, CDR2 YNFKEQ. The CDR3 spans 16 residues. The CDR3 DNA reads TGTGCCAGCAGCCAAGATCCAGCGGGAGGTACCGGGGAGCTGTTTTTT. Translated, it gives CASSQDPAGGTGELFF.

V usage is TRBV6-5 and J usage is TRBJ2-5, with D maybe TRBD2 (6 bases). This CDR3 is 10 amino acids long. CDR1 and CDR2 from the germline V gene are MNHEY and SVGAGI. The CDR3 loop reads CAGGLETQYF. CDR3 in DNA: TGTGCTGGAGGGTTGGAGACCCAGTACTTC.

V usage is TRBV9 and J usage is TRBJ1-1, with TRBD1 as a possible D gene (6 bases). The CDR3 is 18 residues long. Germline V gene data show CDR1 as SGDLS and CDR2 as YYNGEE. V was cut by 3 bases and J by 0 bases, with 21 bases left in between. The CDR3 here is CASSALGGGGYVNTEAFF. The CDR3 DNA sequence: TGTGCCAGCAGCGCGTTAGGGGGGGGCGGGTACGTGAACACTGAAGCTTTCTTT.

This clone occurred once. Other nucleotide sequences from this sample produce the same CDR3. This chain uses TRBV9 with TRBJ2-3; TRBD2 matches at 8 bases. The germline gives CDR1 SGDLS, CDR2 YYNGEE. The CDR3 extends over 14 amino acids. The trim removed 3 bases at V and 3 bases at J, leaving 3 bases unmatched. CDR3 coding DNA: TGTGCCAGCAGCGGCAGCGGGAGTACAGATACGCAGTATTTT. Translated, it gives CASSGSGSTDTQYF.

The chain links TRBV7-9 to TRBJ2-3, with 7 positions matching TRBD2. Germline-derived CDR1 and CDR2 are SEHNR and FQNEAQ (reference sequence). V dropped 5 bases and J dropped 4; count of bases not matched to a gene: 6. The CDR3 totals 14 residues. This chain's CDR3 is CASSRGSSSDTQYF. For the CDR3, the DNA is TGTGCCAGCAGCCGCGGGAGCTCCTCAGATACGCAGTATTTT.

This clone has more than one count but fewer than ten. This chain joins TRBV6-1 and TRBJ2-7; D not certain. Trimming took off 1 base at V and 2 bases at J, with 6 bases between the two ends. This CDR3 is built from 13 residues. The V gene's germline CDR1 is MNHNS and CDR2 SASEGT. The CDR3 region is CASSEGPTYEQYF. The CDR3 region has the DNA TGTGCCAGCAGTGAAGGCCCTACCTACGAGCAGTACTTC.

The rearrangement links TRBV5-5 to TRBJ1-2; 7 bases agree with TRBD1. Trimming took 1 base from V and 7 from J; bases not matched to a gene: 4. CDR1 is SGHKS, CDR2 YYEKEE, per germline (reference sequence). This CDR3 has 13 residues. DNA of the CDR3: TGTGCCAGCAGCTTGCAGGGGGGAGGTGGCTACACCTTC. Protein: CASSLQGGGGYTF.

The table lists this clone with a count of one. The V and J genes are TRBV30 and TRBJ1-1; tentative D call: TRBD1 (5 bases). Trimming pared 7 bases from V and 6 bases from J, leaving 18 bases between. CDR1 GTSNPN and CDR2 SVGIG come from the germline V gene (reference sequence). This CDR3 comprises 13 residues. CDR3 nucleotide sequence: TGTGCCTTGGTGCGGGATGTACAGGCTGAAGCTTTCTTT. It encodes CALVRDVQAEAFF.

The chain joins TRBV30 to TRBJ1-2; 8 positions match TRBD1. The CDR3 is 17 amino acids. The ends lost 0 bases at V and 8 bases at J; junction bases unmatched: 17. Looked up from germline, CDR1 is GTSNPN and CDR2 is SVGIG (reference sequence). The CDR3 here is CAWSVLDRDIAYWGYTF. CDR3 sequence (DNA): TGTGCCTGGAGTGTACTGGACAGGGATATAGCCTATTGGGGCTACACCTTC.

V and J are TRBV25-1 and TRBJ1-4, with TRBD1 identical over 7 bases. Germline V gene data show CDR1 as MGHDK and CDR2 as SYGVNS. This CDR3 has 15 amino acids. The V gene end was trimmed by 1 base and the J gene end by 6 bases; junction bases not matched to a gene: 5. The DNA for the CDR3 is TGTGCCAGCAGTGAATCCGACAGGGTGTATGAAAAACTGTTTTTT. Its translation is CASSESDRVYEKLFF.

The chain is built from TRBV27 and TRBJ2-7, with 11 bases that match TRBD1. Germline V gene sequence: CDR1 MNHEY, CDR2 SMNVEV (reference sequence). V was clipped by 6 bases and J by 7 bases; unmatched bases: 14. This CDR3 region has 16 residues. The CDR3 coding sequence is TGTGCCAGCAGACTAAGTACGGGACAGGGGGAGCCGGAGCAGTACTTC. Amino acids: CASRLSTGQGEPEQYF.

Concerning this clone itself: Since a far larger clone is one base different, this is likely a read error. This CDR3 fails to terminate in the conserved phenylalanine or tryptophan, so it likely reflects a read error. This sequence joins TRBV30 and TRBJ2-6, with TRBD1 as a possible D gene (7 bases). CDR1 GTSNPN and CDR2 SVGIG come from the germline V gene (reference sequence). The CDR3 runs to 17 residues. V dropped 5 bases and J dropped 2 bases, with 19 bases sitting between them. CDR3 sequence reads: CAWDQLGRGAGANVLTV. The CDR3 region has the DNA TGTGCCTGGGACCAGCTAGGCAGGGGGGCTGGGGCCAACGTCCTGACTGTC.

This chain links TRBV10-3 with TRBJ2-3; D is perhaps TRBD2 (5 bases). Germline V gene sequence: CDR1 ENHRY, CDR2 SYGVKD. The CDR3 has 15 residues. V lost 1 base and J 3 bases, leaving 11 bases between the germline ends. The CDR3 bases are TGTGCCATCAGTGAGTTCGGAGGCGAGACAGATACGCAGTATTTT. Its translation is CAISEFGGETDTQYF.

The V call is TRBV7-2, the J call TRBJ2-7; D possibly corresponds to TRBD2 (6 bases). The germline gives CDR1 SGHTA, CDR2 FQGNSA. Trimming removed 8 bases at V and 4 bases at J, with 15 bases between. The CDR3 has 13 amino acids. The CDR3, as DNA: TGTGCCAGCCTGTCGAGGGCGGGGTACGAGCAGTACTTC. This codes for CASLSRAGYEQYF.

The V call is TRBV18, the J call TRBJ1-3; D not resolved. This CDR3 comprises 14 residues. V shed 3 bases and J shed 4 bases, with 10 bases lying between them. The germline gives CDR1 KGHSH, CDR2 LQKENI. CDR3 bases: TGTGCCAGCTCACCGCCCGGAGGGGGAAACACCATATATTTT. It specifies CASSPPGGGNTIYF.

The chain combines TRBV29-1 with TRBJ2-7, with 9 bases lining up with TRBD1. The germline V gene encodes CDR1 SQVTM and CDR2 ANQGSEA. The CDR3 totals 12 residues. Losses at the gene ends were 8 bases for V and 3 bases for J; bases not matched to a gene: 5. The CDR3 sequence: CSIGQGSYEQYF. The CDR3, as DNA: TGCAGCATTGGACAGGGGAGCTACGAGCAGTACTTC.

V usage is TRBV30 and J usage is TRBJ1-2, with 7 bases aligning to TRBD1. The CDR3 is 13 residues long. The V gene end was trimmed by 3 bases and the J gene end by 5 bases; junction bases not matched to a gene: 6. Germline V CDR1 and CDR2: GTSNPN, SVGIG (reference sequence). DNA of the CDR3: TGTGCCTGGAGGTGGACAGGTTTTTATGGCTACACCTTC. Amino acid sequence: CAWRWTGFYGYTF.

The chain uses TRBV4-2 and TRBJ2-7; a weak D match, TRBD1 (5 bases). CDR3 size: 14 residues. CDR1 is LGHNA and CDR2 is YNFKEQ in the germline V gene. Trimming took 1 base from V and 4 from J, leaving 11 bases between them. In nucleotides, the CDR3 is TGTGCCAGCAGCCAAGCCGAAAGGGGTTACGAGCAGTACTTC. Encoded protein: CASSQAERGYEQYF.

J is TRBJ2-2 and V is TRBV5-1, with 7 positions matching TRBD2. CDR3 length equals 15 residues. In germline, CDR1 is SGHRS, CDR2 YFSETQ. Unmatched junction bases numbered 9, after V lost 6 bases and J lost 4 bases. The CDR3 DNA follows: TGCGCCAGCACCCTCGGGGGGTCGGTCACCGGGGAGCTGTTTTTT. It specifies CASTLGGSVTGELFF.

The chain recombines TRBV30 with TRBJ1-5, with 9 bases that match TRBD1. Trimming took 1 base from V and 6 from J; bases not matched to a gene: 1. The germline V gene encodes CDR1 GTSNPN and CDR2 SVGIG (reference sequence). CDR3 length equals 13 residues. CDR3 sequence: CAWSGQGVQPQHF. The CDR3 DNA reads as TGTGCCTGGAGTGGACAGGGGGTTCAGCCCCAGCATTTT.

J is TRBJ2-7 and V is TRBV15; 9 bases align to TRBD1. Germline trimming cut 0 bases from V and 6 bases from J; bases unmatched to any gene: 6. The germline V gene has CDR1 LNHNV and CDR2 YYDKDF (reference sequence). The CDR3 runs 15 residues. CDR3 sequence reads: CATSREQGAGGEQYF. In nucleotides, the CDR3 is TGTGCCACCAGCAGAGAACAGGGGGCTGGGGGCGAGCAGTACTTC.

The CDR3, as DNA: TGCGCCAGCAGCCTCACAGGGGACCCGCGGATCGGAGAGCAGTACTTC. It is translated as CASSLTGDPRIGEQYF. V gene TRBV4-1 combines with J gene TRBJ2-7, with 7 positions matching TRBD1. Germline V lookup: CDR1 MGHRA, CDR2 YSYEKL. With V trimmed by 4 bases and J by 7 bases, 16 bases remained unmatched. This CDR3 spans 16 amino acids.

The V and J genes are TRBV30 and TRBJ1-3; no clear D. The CDR3 extends over 16 amino acids. V lost 0 bases and J 0 bases, leaving 12 bases between the germline ends. Germline V gene sequence: CDR1 GTSNPN, CDR2 SVGIG (reference sequence). CDR3 bases: TGTGCCTGGAGTGTGTGGGTTTCGGGCTCTGGAAACACCATATATTTT. This codes for CAWSVWVSGSGNTIYF.

The chain joins TRBV7-3 to TRBJ2-3, with 8 bases that match TRBD2. From germline, CDR1 is SGHTA and CDR2 FQGTGA. The CDR3 extends over 15 amino acids. Trimming removed 2 bases from V and 0 bases from J; junction bases left unmatched: 1. CDR3 sequence: CASSLGGRSTDTQYF. The CDR3 coding sequence is TGTGCCAGCAGCTTAGGCGGGAGGAGCACAGATACGCAGTATTTT.